Listed below are T cell receptor beta chains from one sample, sequenced in a study of blood T cell repertoires in COVID-19. TCRdb's table, derived via immunoSEQ multiplex PCR, lists solely in-frame clones and lacks some. Counted here are about 400,000 clones, around 87% occurring once; the ten biggest clones make up around 10%. Material: PBMCs or T cells enriched from blood (not recorded which). The receptors derive from a woman in her forties or fifties who had recovered from COVID-19. CDR3s include the opening cysteine and the closing phenylalanine or tryptophan. A D gene is named only where the DNA matches it firmly. The listing skips clone size in some rows; elsewhere it reads once, few, many or a size class.

abundance	v_gene	j_gene	d_gene	CDR3aa	CDR3nt
few	TRBV5-6	TRBJ1-1	TRBD1	CASSPRDRAEAFF	TGTGCCAGCAGCCCCCGGGACAGGGCTGAAGCTTTCTTT
-	TRBV24-1	TRBJ1-2	TRBD1	CATREGGQRTPRGGYTF	TGTGCCACCAGGGAGGGGGGACAGCGTACGCCAAGAGGAGGCTACACCTTC
few	TRBV12-3/TRBV12-4	TRBJ1-2	TRBD1	CASSPGQLYGYTF	TGTGCCAGCAGCCCGGGACAGTTATATGGCTACACCTTC
-	TRBV3-1/TRBV3-2	TRBJ1-2	-	CASSQGQGRSYGYTF	TGTGCCAGCAGCCAAGGGCAGGGCAGATCCTATGGCTACACCTTC
-	TRBV6-1	TRBJ1-1	-	CASSEQGMNTEAFF	TGTGCCAGCAGTGAACAGGGGATGAACACTGAAGCTTTCTTT
-	TRBV3-1/TRBV3-2	TRBJ1-6	-	CASSQVYGAGYNSPLHF	TGTGCCAGCAGCCAAGTTTATGGGGCAGGCTATAATTCACCCCTCCACTTT
-	TRBV5-1	TRBJ2-7	-	CASSWEAGKEQYF	TGCGCCAGCTCCTGGGAGGCGGGGAAGGAGCAGTACTTC
-	TRBV24-1	TRBJ2-2	TRBD1	CATSDRGGTGDTGELFF	TGTGCCACCAGTGACCGAGGTGGGACAGGGGACACCGGGGAGCTGTTTTTT
once	TRBV5-1	TRBJ1-1	-	CASSSQEGVTEAFF	TGCGCCAGCAGCTCGCAAGAGGGGGTGACTGAAGCTTTCTTT
-	TRBV11-1	TRBJ1-1	-	CASSYHLNTEAFF	TGTGCCAGCAGCTACCACTTGAACACTGAAGCTTTCTTT
-	TRBV7-9	TRBJ1-2	TRBD1	CASSPVWGRDSFFGYTF	TGTGCCAGCAGTCCCGTATGGGGTCGGGACAGCTTCTTTGGCTACACCTTC
-	TRBV3-1/TRBV3-2	TRBJ2-5	TRBD2	CASSQDLSLAGVKTQYF	TGTGCCAGCAGCCAAGATCTGTCACTAGCGGGGGTAAAGACCCAGTACTTC
-	TRBV5-1	TRBJ1-2	-	CASSLISGGGLGYTF	TGCGCCAGCAGCTTGATCTCTGGCGGGGGGCTTGGCTACACCTTC
-	TRBV19	TRBJ1-2	-	CASSIDTDYGYTF	TGTGCCAGTAGTATAGATACTGATTATGGCTACACCTTC
few	TRBV28	TRBJ2-5	-	CASISPGETQYF	TGTGCCAGCATCTCCCCGGGGGAGACCCAGTACTTC
-	TRBV18	TRBJ1-1	TRBD1	CASSPQTGLITEAFF	TGTGCCAGCTCACCTCAGACAGGGCTGATCACTGAAGCTTTCTTT
-	TRBV2	TRBJ1-6	-	CASIRGGNSPLHF	TGTGCCAGCATAAGGGGTGGTAATTCACCCCTCCACTTT